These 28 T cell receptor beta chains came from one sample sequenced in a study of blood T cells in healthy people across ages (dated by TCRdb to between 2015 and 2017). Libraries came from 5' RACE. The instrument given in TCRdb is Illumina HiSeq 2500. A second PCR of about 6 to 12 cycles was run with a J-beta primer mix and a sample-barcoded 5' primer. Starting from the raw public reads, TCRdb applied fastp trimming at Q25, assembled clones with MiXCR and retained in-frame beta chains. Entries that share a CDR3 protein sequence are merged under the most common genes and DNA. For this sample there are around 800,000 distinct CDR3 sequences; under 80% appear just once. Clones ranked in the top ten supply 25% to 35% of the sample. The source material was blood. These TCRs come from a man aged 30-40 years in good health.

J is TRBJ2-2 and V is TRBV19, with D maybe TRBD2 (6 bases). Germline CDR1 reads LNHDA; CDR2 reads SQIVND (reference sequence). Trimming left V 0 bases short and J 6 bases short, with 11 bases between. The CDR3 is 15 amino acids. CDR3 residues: CASSIDGGAAGELFF. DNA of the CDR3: TGTGCCAGTAGTATAGACGGGGGAGCGGCCGGGGAGCTGTTTTTT.

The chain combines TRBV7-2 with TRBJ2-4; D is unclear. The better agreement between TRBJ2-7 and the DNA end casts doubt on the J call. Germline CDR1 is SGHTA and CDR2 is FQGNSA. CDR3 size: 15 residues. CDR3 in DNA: TGTGCCAGCAGCTCAGTTGTGGGCCACTCCTACGAGCAGTACTTC. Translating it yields CASSSVVGHSYEQYF.

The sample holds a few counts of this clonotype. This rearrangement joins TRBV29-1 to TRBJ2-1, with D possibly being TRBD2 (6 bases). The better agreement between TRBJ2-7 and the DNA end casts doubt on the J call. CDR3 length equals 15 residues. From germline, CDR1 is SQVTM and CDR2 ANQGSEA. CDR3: CSVEEGITSYNEQYF. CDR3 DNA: TGCAGCGTTGAGGAGGGTATCACGTCCTACAATGAGCAGTACTTC.

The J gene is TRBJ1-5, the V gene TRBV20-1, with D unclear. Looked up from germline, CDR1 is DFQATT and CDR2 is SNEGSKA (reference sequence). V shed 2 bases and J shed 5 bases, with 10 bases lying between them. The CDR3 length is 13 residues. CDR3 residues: CSARFDRYQPQHF. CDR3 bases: TGCAGTGCTAGATTCGACCGATATCAGCCCCAGCATTTT.

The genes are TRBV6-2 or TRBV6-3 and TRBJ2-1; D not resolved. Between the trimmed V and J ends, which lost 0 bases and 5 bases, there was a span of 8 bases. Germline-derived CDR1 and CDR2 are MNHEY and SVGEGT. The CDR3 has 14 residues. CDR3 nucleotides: TGTGCCAGCAGTTACTCCCGCACAAACAATGAGCAGTTCTTC. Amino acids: CASSYSRTNNEQFF.

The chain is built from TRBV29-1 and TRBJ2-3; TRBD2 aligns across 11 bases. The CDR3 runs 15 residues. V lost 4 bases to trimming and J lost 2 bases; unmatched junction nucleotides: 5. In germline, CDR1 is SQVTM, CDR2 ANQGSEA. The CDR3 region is CSVGLAGSLTDTQYF. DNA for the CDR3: TGCAGCGTTGGACTAGCGGGGAGCCTCACAGATACGCAGTATTTT.

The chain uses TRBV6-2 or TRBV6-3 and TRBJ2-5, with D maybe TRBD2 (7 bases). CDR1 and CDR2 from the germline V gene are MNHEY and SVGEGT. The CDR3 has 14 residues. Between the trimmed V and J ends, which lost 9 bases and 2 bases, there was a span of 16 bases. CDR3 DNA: TGTGCCAGTGATGACGGGGGGCCTCAAGAGACCCAGTACTTC. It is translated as CASDDGGPQETQYF.

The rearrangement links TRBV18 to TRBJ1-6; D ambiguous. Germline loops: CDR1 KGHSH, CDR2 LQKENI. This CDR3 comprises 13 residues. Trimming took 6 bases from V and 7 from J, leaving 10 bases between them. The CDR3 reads CASSREENSPLHF. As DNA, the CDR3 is TGTGCCAGCTCCCGGGAGGAAAATTCACCCCTCCACTTT.

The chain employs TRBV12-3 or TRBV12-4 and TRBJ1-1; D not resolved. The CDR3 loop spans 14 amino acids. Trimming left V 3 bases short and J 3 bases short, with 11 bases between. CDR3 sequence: CASSFGQRDTEAFF. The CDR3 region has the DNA TGTGCCAGCAGTTTCGGGCAGAGGGACACTGAAGCTTTCTTT.

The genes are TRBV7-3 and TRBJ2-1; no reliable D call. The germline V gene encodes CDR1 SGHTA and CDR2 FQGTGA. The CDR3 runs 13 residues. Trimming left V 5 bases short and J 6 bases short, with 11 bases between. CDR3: CASSTGLSNEQFF. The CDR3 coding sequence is TGTGCCAGCAGCACCGGCCTATCCAATGAGCAGTTCTTC.

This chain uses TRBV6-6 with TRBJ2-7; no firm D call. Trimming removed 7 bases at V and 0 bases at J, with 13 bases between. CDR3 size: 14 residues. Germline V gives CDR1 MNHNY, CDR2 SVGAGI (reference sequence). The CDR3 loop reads CASNPSVISYEQYF. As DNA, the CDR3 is TGTGCCAGCAACCCGTCGGTTATCTCCTACGAGCAGTACTTC.

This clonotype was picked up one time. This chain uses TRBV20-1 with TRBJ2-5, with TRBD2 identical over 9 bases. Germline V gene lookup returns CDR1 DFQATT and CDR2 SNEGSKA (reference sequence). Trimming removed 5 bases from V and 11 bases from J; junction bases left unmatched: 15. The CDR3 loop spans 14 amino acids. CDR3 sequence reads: CSAVPTSGERVQYF. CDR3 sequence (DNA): TGCAGTGCTGTCCCGACTAGCGGAGAGAGGGTGCAGTACTTC.

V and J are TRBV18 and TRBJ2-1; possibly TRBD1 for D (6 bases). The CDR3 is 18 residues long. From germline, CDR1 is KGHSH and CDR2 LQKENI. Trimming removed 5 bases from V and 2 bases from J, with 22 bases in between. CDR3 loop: CASSAKSSSHRAYNEQFF. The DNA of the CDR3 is TGTGCCAGCTCAGCAAAGAGCTCTTCCCACAGGGCCTACAATGAGCAGTTCTTC. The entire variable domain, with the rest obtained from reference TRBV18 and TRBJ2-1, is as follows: NAGVMQNPRHLVRRRGQEARLRCSPMKGHSHVYWYRQLPEEGLKFMVYLQKENIIDESGMPKERFSAEFPKEGPSILRIQQVVRGDSAAYFCASSAKSSSHRAYNEQFFGPGTRLTVL.

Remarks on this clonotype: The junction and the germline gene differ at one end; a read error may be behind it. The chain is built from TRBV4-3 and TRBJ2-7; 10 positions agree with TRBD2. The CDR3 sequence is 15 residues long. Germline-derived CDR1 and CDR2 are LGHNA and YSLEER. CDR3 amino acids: CGSSQNLAGAYEQYF. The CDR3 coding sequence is TGCGGCAGCAGCCAAAACCTAGCGGGGGCCTACGAGCAGTACTTC.

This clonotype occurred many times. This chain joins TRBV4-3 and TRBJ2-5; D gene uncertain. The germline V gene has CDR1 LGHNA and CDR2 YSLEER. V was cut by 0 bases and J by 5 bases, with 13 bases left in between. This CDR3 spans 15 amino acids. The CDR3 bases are TGCGCCAGCAGCCAAGATCTTAGCAGGATCGAGACCCAGTACTTC. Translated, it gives CASSQDLSRIETQYF.

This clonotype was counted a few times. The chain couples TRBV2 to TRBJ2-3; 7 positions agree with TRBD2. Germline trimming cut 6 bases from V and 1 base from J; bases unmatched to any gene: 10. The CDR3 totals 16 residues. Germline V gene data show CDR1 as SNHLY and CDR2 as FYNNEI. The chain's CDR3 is CASSTGLPSRTDTQYF. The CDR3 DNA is TGTGCCAGCAGCACGGGACTACCCTCGCGCACAGATACGCAGTATTTT.

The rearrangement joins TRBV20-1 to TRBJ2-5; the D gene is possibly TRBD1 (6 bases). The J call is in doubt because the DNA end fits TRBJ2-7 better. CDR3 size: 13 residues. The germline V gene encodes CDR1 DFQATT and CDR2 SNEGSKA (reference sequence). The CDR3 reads CSARTGSTGEQYF. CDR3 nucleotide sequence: TGCAGTGCTAGGACAGGATCAACCGGCGAGCAGTACTTC.

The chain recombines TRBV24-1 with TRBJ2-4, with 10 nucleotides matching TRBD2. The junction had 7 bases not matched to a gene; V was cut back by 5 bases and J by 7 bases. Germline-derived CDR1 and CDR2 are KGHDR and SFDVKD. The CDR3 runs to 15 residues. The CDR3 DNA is TGTGCCACCAGTGGGAGTAGCGGGGGGCTGAACATTCAGTACTTC. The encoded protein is CATSGSSGGLNIQYF.

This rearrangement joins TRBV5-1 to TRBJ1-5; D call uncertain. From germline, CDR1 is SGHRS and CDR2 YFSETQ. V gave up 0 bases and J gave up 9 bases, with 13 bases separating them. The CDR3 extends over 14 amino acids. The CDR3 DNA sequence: TGCGCCAGCAGCTTGGAAGCCCGGGGTAGGCCCCAGCATTTT. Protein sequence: CASSLEARGRPQHF.

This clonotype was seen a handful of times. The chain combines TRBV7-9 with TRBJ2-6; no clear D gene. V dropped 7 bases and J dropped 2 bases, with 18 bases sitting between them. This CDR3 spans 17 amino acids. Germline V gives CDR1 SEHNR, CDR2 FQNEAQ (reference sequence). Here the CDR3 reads CASIEPYGPPGANVLTF. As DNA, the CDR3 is TGTGCCAGCATCGAACCCTACGGTCCCCCTGGGGCCAACGTCCTGACTTTC.

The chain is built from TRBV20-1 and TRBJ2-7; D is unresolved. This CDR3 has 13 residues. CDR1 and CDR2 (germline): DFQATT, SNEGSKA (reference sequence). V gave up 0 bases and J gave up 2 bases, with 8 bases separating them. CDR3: CSARDPVTYEQYF. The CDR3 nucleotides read TGCAGTGCTAGAGATCCGGTCACCTACGAGCAGTACTTC.

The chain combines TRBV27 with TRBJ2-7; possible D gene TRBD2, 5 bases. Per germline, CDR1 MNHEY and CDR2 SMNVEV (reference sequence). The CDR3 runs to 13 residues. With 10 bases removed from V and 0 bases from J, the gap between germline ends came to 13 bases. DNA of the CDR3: TGTGCCACCAAGAGGGCAGACTCCTACGAGCAGTACTTC. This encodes CATKRADSYEQYF.

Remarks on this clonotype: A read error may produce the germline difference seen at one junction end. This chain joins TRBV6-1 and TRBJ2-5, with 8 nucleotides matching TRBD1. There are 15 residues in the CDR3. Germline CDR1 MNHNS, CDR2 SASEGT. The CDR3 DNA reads TGTGCCAGCAGTGAAAACAGGGGGATCCAAGAGGCCCAGTACTTC. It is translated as CASSENRGIQEAQYF.

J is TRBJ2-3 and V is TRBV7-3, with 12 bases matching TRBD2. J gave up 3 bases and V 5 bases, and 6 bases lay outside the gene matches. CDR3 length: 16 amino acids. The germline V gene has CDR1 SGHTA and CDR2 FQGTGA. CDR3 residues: CASSPGTSGLTDTQYF. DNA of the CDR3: TGTGCCAGCAGCCCTGGGACTAGCGGGTTAACAGATACGCAGTATTTT. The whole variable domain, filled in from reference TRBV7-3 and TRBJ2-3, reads GAGVSQTPSNKVTEKGKYVELRCDPISGHTALYWYRQSLGQGPEFLIYFQGTGAADDSGLPNDRFFAVRPEGSVSTLKIQRTERGDSAVYLCASSPGTSGLTDTQYFGPGTRLTVL.

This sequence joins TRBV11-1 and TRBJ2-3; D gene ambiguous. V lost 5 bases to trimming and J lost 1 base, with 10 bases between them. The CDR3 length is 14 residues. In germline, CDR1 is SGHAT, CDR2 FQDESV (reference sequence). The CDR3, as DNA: TGTGCCAGCAGCCGGAACGGGCGCACAGATACGCAGTATTTT. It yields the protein CASSRNGRTDTQYF.

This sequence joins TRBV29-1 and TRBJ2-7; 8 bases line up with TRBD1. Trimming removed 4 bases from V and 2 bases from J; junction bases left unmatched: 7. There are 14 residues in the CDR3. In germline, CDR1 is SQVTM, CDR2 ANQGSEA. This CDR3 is CSVVPGTGPYEQYF. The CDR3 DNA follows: TGCAGCGTTGTACCCGGGACAGGACCCTACGAGCAGTACTTC.

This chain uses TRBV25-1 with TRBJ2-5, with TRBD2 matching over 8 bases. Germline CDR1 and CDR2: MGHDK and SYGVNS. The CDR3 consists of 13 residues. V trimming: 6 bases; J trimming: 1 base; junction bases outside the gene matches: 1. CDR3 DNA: TGTGCCAGCAGCGCGGGGGGCCAAGAGACCCAGTACTTC. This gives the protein CASSAGGQETQYF.

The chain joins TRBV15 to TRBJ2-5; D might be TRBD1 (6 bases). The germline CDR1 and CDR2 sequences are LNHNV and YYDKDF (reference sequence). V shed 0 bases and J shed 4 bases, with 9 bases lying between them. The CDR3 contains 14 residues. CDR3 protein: CATSREQGGETQYF. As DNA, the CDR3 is TGTGCCACCAGCAGAGAACAGGGCGGAGAGACCCAGTACTTC.